These 25 T cell receptor beta chains were all obtained from the same sample, sequenced in a study of blood T cell repertoires in COVID-19. Generated by immunoSEQ multiplex PCR, the TCRdb table keeps only in-frame clones and is missing some. The profile shows roughly 150,000 clones, 80% to 85% of them singletons. Sequencing input: PBMCs or T cells enriched from blood (not recorded which). The receptors derive from a woman aged 45 to 65 who had recovered from COVID-19.

This sequence joins TRBV7-9 and TRBJ1-1, with TRBD1 matching 9 bases. J lost 7 bases, V lost 7 bases, and 10 bases had no gene match. Germline V gives CDR1 SEHNR, CDR2 FQNEAQ (reference sequence). The CDR3 loop spans 14 amino acids. The CDR3 is CASNLGDRENEAFF. The CDR3 region has the DNA TGTGCCAGCAACCTTGGGGACAGGGAAAATGAAGCTTTCTTT.

V and J are TRBV5-1 and TRBJ1-6; the D is unclear. Deletions cut 5 bases from V and 1 base from J, with 4 bases between. Germline CDR1 and CDR2: SGHRS and YFSETQ. CDR3 size: 13 residues. For the CDR3, the DNA is TGCGCCAGCAGAGAGTCCTATAATTCACCCCTCCACTTT. Residues: CASRESYNSPLHF.

The J gene is TRBJ2-6, the V gene TRBV2; 8 bases fit TRBD1. V shed 4 bases, J shed 4 bases, and the junction held 12 bases outside the gene matches. The CDR3 is 18 amino acids. Germline V CDR1 and CDR2: SNHLY, FYNNEI. The CDR3 reads CASSVGQGPQLGANVLTF. CDR3 in DNA: TGTGCCAGCAGTGTAGGACAGGGCCCTCAATTGGGGGCCAACGTCCTGACTTTC.

This clone was counted a few times. The genes are TRBV7-9 and TRBJ2-1; TRBD1 might be the D (6 bases). V gave up 3 bases and J gave up 7 bases, with 16 bases separating them. The CDR3 has 15 amino acids. Per the germline V gene, CDR1 is SEHNR and CDR2 is FQNEAQ (reference sequence). The CDR3 protein is CASSFYGDTGNEQFF. The DNA for the CDR3 is TGTGCCAGCAGCTTTTATGGGGACACGGGAAATGAGCAGTTCTTC.

V usage is TRBV19 and J usage is TRBJ2-1, with 10 bases identical to TRBD2. The CDR3 extends over 16 amino acids. CDR1 is LNHDA and CDR2 is SQIVND in the germline V gene (reference sequence). The junction had 5 bases not matched to a gene; V was cut back by 6 bases and J by 0 bases. The CDR3 is CASRTSGPSSYNEQFF. The CDR3 nucleotides read TGTGCCAGTAGGACTAGCGGGCCGAGCTCCTACAATGAGCAGTTCTTC.

The chain couples TRBV10-3 to TRBJ1-1; 9 bases align to TRBD1. The CDR3 consists of 14 residues. The junction had 10 bases not matched to a gene; V was cut back by 9 bases and J by 5 bases. Per germline, CDR1 ENHRY and CDR2 SYGVKD. The CDR3 sequence is CAISTGGEVTEAFF. CDR3 DNA sequence: TGTGCCATTTCTACAGGGGGCGAGGTAACTGAAGCTTTCTTT.

This clone was detected once. This rearrangement joins TRBV28 to TRBJ2-6; weak D call: TRBD1 (6 bases). V lost 4 bases and J lost 2, with 9 bases in between. The CDR3 has 15 residues. The germline CDR1 and CDR2 sequences are MDHEN and SYDVKM. CDR3 sequence reads: CASSSQGTGANVLTF. CDR3 bases: TGTGCCAGCAGTTCCCAGGGGACTGGGGCCAACGTCCTGACTTTC.

The chain carries TRBV5-4 and TRBJ2-2; 8 bases fit TRBD2. The CDR3 has 15 amino acids. V lost 4 bases and J lost 1; bases outside the gene matches: 3. Per germline, CDR1 SGHNT and CDR2 YYREEE (reference sequence). CDR3 residues: CASSLGGGNTGELFF. CDR3 coding DNA: TGTGCCAGCAGCCTCGGGGGGGGGAACACCGGGGAGCTGTTTTTT.

This clone is a singleton in its sample. The rearrangement uses TRBV18 and TRBJ1-1; possibly TRBD1 for D (5 bases). Trimming removed 4 bases from V and 2 bases from J, with 11 bases in between. The CDR3 has 14 amino acids. Germline CDR1 is KGHSH and CDR2 is LQKENI. The CDR3, as DNA: TGTGCCAGCTCACGAGACAGATCAAACACTGAAGCTTTCTTT. Translating it yields CASSRDRSNTEAFF.

The chain is built from TRBV5-6 and TRBJ2-6; TRBD2 might be the D (6 bases). This CDR3 contains 17 residues. CDR1 SGHDT and CDR2 YYEEEE come from the germline V gene. V was clipped by 3 bases and J by 0 bases, with 13 bases between them. Here the CDR3 DNA reads TGTGCCAGCAGCTCACTAGCCGAAAGCTCTGGGGCCAACGTCCTGACTTTC. Its translation is CASSSLAESSGANVLTF.

V gene TRBV7-3 combines with J gene TRBJ1-1, with a possible D match to TRBD1 (6 bases). The V end lost 9 bases, the J end lost 0 bases, and 11 bases lay between the germline ends. The CDR3 is 13 residues long. CDR1 is SGHTA and CDR2 is FQGTGA in the germline V gene. The CDR3 sequence: CASAGGLNTEAFF. The DNA for the CDR3 is TGTGCCAGTGCGGGGGGCCTGAACACTGAAGCTTTCTTT. The full variable domain, its missing parts supplied by reference TRBV7-3 and TRBJ1-1, is GAGVSQTPSNKVTEKGKYVELRCDPISGHTALYWYRQSLGQGPEFLIYFQGTGAADDSGLPNDRFFAVRPEGSVSTLKIQRTERGDSAVYLCASAGGLNTEAFFGQGTRLTVV.

The chain is built from TRBV4-2 and TRBJ1-2; 7 nucleotides agree with TRBD1. The V and J ends lost 0 bases and 7 bases, in that order; junction bases with no gene match: 8. CDR1 is LGHNA, CDR2 YNFKEQ, per germline. This CDR3 contains 15 residues. Here the CDR3 DNA reads TGTGCCAGCAGCCAAGATCGGGGACAGTTAAGTGGCTACACCTTC. Residues: CASSQDRGQLSGYTF.

The chain combines TRBV9 with TRBJ2-5, with a weak D call TRBD2 (5 bases). CDR1 is SGDLS, CDR2 YYNGEE, per germline. Trimming cost V 2 bases and J 9 bases, with 20 bases left between them. This CDR3 is built from 15 residues. The CDR3 DNA is TGTGCCAGCAGCGTGGACGGTACCGGTTGGCGGGCCCAGTACTTC. Its translation: CASSVDGTGWRAQYF.

The chain employs TRBV13 and TRBJ1-1; 7 bases are shared with TRBD1. This CDR3 is 15 amino acids long. Germline values: CDR1 PRHDT, CDR2 FYEKMQ (reference sequence). V trimming: 4 bases; J trimming: 0 bases; junction bases outside the gene matches: 5. CDR3 sequence: CASSYRQGLNTEAFF. CDR3 coding DNA: TGTGCCAGCAGCTACCGACAGGGTTTGAACACTGAAGCTTTCTTT.

The chain has TRBV19 and TRBJ1-2, with 7 bases lining up with TRBD1. The CDR3 sequence is 15 residues long. Losses at the gene ends were 5 bases for V and 2 bases for J; bases not matched to a gene: 8. Germline lookup yields CDR1 LNHDA and CDR2 SQIVND (reference sequence). CDR3 coding DNA: TGTGCCAGTAGTCTCGGATCGGACAGGAACTATGGCTACACCTTC. It translates to CASSLGSDRNYGYTF.

Remarks on this clone: Other DNA sequences within the sample encode an identical CDR3. V gene TRBV18 combines with J gene TRBJ2-2; TRBD1 matches at 8 bases. This CDR3 contains 15 residues. Germline V gene lookup returns CDR1 KGHSH and CDR2 LQKENI. Losses at the gene ends were 3 bases for V and 1 base for J; bases not matched to a gene: 1. The CDR3 spells CASSPGTGNTGELFF. In DNA, the CDR3 is TGTGCCAGCTCACCTGGGACAGGGAACACCGGGGAGCTGTTTTTT.

This chain joins TRBV24-1 and TRBJ2-2, with D possibly being TRBD2 (6 bases). The V and J ends lost 4 bases and 5 bases respectively, with 13 bases between them. From germline, CDR1 is KGHDR and CDR2 SFDVKD. The CDR3 is made up of 15 amino acids. CDR3 protein: CATSDSGGSTGELFF. The CDR3 DNA reads TGTGCCACCAGTGACTCCGGGGGTTCGACCGGGGAGCTGTTTTTT.

The V call is TRBV4-2, the J call TRBJ2-2; a weak D match, TRBD2 (6 bases). Trimming took 4 bases from V and 6 from J, leaving 18 bases between them. This CDR3 spans 16 amino acids. Per the germline V gene, CDR1 is LGHNA and CDR2 is YNFKEQ. DNA of the CDR3: TGTGCCAGCAGCCCCCCGGCGGGGTTGAGTTCCGGGGAGCTGTTTTTT. Encoded protein: CASSPPAGLSSGELFF.

The CDR3 sequence: CASSSLTSGRGYGYTF. The CDR3 DNA reads TGTGCCAGCAGCTCGCTCACTAGCGGGAGGGGTTATGGCTACACCTTC. The V call is TRBV7-2, the J call TRBJ1-2; TRBD1 might be the D (5 bases). CDR3 length equals 16 residues. Per the germline V gene, CDR1 is SGHTA and CDR2 is FQGNSA. V gave up 4 bases and J gave up 5 bases, with 20 bases separating them. Full variable domain (rest looked up from reference TRBV7-2 and TRBJ1-2): GAGVSQSPSNKVTEKGKDVELRCDPISGHTALYWYRQSLGQGLEFLIYFQGNSAPDKSGLPSDRFSAERTGGSVSTLTIQRTQQEDSAVYLCASSSLTSGRGYGYTFGSGTRLTVV.

The CDR3 DNA reads as TGTGCCAGCAGCTTACCCGGGAACTACAATGAGCAGTTCTTC. Amino acid sequence: CASSLPGNYNEQFF. The chain recombines TRBV11-3 with TRBJ2-1; TRBD2 might be the D (5 bases). Germline CDR1 and CDR2: SGHNT and YENEEA. This CDR3 spans 14 amino acids. V was trimmed by 2 bases and J by 3 bases, leaving 8 bases between them.

The chain combines TRBV7-2 with TRBJ2-6, with 12 bases lining up with TRBD2. CDR3 length: 18 amino acids. The junction had 3 bases not matched to a gene; V was cut back by 1 base and J by 2 bases. The V gene's germline CDR1 is SGHTA and CDR2 FQGNSA. CDR3 sequence reads: CASSLGLAGVAGANVLTF. CDR3 DNA sequence: TGTGCCAGCAGCTTAGGACTAGCGGGAGTGGCTGGGGCCAACGTCCTGACTTTC.

The chain uses TRBV2 and TRBJ1-5; D is unresolved. This CDR3 spans 15 amino acids. V lost 7 bases and J lost 2, with 15 bases in between. Per the germline V gene, CDR1 is SNHLY and CDR2 is FYNNEI. In DNA, the CDR3 is TGTGCCAGCACCCAGAGTGTTGGAGGCAATCAGCCCCAGCATTTT. This translates into CASTQSVGGNQPQHF.

This chain joins TRBV18 and TRBJ1-3; 10 nucleotides match TRBD1. CDR3 size: 16 residues. Germline lookup yields CDR1 KGHSH and CDR2 LQKENI. V lost 0 bases and J lost 2; bases outside the gene matches: 1. Here the CDR3 reads CASSPPGTGAGNTIYF. The CDR3 bases are TGTGCCAGCTCACCACCGGGGACAGGGGCTGGAAACACCATATATTTT.

The chain is built from TRBV6-1 and TRBJ1-3; D is undetermined. The CDR3 spans 16 residues. From germline, CDR1 is MNHNS and CDR2 SASEGT. Trimming shortened V by 6 bases and J by 4 bases, and 19 bases separated the two germline ends. This CDR3 is CASSEPADPRGNTIYF. The CDR3 nucleotides are TGTGCCAGCAGCGAACCGGCGGATCCGCGAGGAAACACCATATATTTT.

This chain connects TRBV5-1 to TRBJ1-4, with D perhaps matching TRBD1 (5 bases). Germline values: CDR1 SGHRS, CDR2 YFSETQ. The CDR3 length is 14 residues. V was cut by 0 bases and J by 7 bases, with 10 bases left in between. The CDR3 sequence: CASSLAGEGEKLFF. DNA of the CDR3: TGCGCCAGCAGCTTGGCGGGGGAAGGTGAAAAACTGTTTTTT.